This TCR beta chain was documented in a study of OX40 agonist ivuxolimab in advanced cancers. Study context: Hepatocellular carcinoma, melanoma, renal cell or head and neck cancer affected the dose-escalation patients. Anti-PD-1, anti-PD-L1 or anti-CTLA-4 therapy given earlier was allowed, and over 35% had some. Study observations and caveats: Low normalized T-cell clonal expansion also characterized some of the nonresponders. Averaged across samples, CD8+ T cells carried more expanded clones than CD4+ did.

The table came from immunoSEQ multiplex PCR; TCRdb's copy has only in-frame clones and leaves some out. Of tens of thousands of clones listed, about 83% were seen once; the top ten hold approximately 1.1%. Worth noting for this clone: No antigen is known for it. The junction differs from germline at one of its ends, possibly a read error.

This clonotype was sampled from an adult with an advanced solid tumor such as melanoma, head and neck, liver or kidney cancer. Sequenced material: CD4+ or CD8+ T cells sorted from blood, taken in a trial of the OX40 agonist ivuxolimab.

The CDR3, as DNA: TGTGCTAGCAGCCCTTCTGGGGTGCTAGCGGGTGAGCAGTTCTTC. Translated, it gives CASSPSGVLAGEQFF. This chain uses TRBV7-7 with TRBJ2-1, with 8 bases aligning to TRBD2. This CDR3 is 15 amino acids long. Germline V CDR1 and CDR2: SSHAT, FNYEAQ (reference sequence). The full variable domain, completed using reference TRBV7-7 and TRBJ2-1, is GAGVSQSPRYKVTKRGQDVTLRCDPISSHATLYWYQQALGQGPEFLTYFNYEAQPDKSGLPSDRFSAERPEGSISTLTIQRTEQRDSAMYRCASSPSGVLAGEQFFGPGTRLTVL.